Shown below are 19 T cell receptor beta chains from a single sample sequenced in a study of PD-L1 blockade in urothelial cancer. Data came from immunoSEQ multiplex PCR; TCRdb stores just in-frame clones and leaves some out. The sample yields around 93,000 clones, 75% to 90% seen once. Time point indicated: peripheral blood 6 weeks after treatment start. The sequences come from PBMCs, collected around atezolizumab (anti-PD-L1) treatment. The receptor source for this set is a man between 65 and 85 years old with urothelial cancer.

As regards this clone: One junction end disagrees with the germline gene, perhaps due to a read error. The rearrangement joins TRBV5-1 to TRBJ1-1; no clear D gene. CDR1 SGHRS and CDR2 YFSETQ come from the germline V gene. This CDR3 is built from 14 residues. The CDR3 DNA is TGCACCAGCAGCTTGGGAGGGCCGAACACTGAAGCTTTCTTT. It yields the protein CTSSLGGPNTEAFF.

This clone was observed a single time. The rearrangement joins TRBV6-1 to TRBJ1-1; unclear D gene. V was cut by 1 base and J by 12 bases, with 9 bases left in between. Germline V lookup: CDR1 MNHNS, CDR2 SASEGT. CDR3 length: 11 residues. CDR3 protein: CASSEVRISFF. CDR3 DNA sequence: TGTGCCAGCAGTGAAGTCCGTATCTCTTTCTTT.

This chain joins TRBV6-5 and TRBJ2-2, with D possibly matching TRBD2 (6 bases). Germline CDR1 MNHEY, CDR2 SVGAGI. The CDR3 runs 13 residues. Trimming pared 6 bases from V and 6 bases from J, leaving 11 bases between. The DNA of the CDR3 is TGTGCCAGCAGCGACGGAGGGGCCGGGGAGCTGTTTTTT. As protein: CASSDGGAGELFF.

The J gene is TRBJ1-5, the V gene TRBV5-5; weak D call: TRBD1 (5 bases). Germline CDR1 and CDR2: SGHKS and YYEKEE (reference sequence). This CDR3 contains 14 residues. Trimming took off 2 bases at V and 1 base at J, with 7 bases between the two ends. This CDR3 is CASSFAGSNQPQHF. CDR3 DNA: TGTGCCAGCAGCTTCGCAGGGAGCAATCAGCCCCAGCATTTT.

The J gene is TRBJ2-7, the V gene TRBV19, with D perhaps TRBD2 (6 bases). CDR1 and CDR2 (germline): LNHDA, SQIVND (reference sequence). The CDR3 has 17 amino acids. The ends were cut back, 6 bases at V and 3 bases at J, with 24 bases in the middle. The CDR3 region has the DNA TGTGCCAGTAGGAAGGGGCGCGGGCGGGAAGACGGCTACGAGCAGTACTTC. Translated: CASRKGRGREDGYEQYF. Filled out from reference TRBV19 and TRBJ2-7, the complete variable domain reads DGGITQSPKYLFRKEGQNVTLSCEQNLNHDAMYWYRQDPGQGLRLIYYSQIVNDFQKGDIAEGYSVSREKKESFPLTVTSAQKNPTAFYLCASRKGRGREDGYEQYFGPGTRLTVT.

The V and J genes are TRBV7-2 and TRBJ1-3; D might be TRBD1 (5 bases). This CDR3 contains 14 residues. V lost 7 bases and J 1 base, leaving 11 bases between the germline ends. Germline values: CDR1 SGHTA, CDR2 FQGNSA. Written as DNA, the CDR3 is TGTGCCAGCACAGACAGAAAATCTGGAAACACCATATATTTT. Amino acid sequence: CASTDRKSGNTIYF.

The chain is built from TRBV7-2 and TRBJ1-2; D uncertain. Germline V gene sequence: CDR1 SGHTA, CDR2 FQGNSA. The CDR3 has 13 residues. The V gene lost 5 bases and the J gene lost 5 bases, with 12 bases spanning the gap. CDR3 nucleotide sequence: TGTGCCAGCAGCCCCGGACGGGAATATGGCTACACCTTC. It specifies CASSPGREYGYTF.

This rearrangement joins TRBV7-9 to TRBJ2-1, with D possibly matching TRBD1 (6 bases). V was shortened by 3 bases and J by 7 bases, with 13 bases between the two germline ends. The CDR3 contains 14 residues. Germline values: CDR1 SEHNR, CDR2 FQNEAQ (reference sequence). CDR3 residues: CASSFPPGVNEQFF. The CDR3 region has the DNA TGTGCCAGCAGCTTCCCCCCAGGGGTTAATGAGCAGTTCTTC.

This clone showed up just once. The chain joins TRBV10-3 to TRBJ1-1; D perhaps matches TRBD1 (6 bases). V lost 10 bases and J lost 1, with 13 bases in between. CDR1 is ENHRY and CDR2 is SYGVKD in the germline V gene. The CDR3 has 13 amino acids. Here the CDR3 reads CATSPDRNTEAFF. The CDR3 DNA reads TGTGCCACCTCCCCGGACAGGAACACTGAAGCTTTCTTT.

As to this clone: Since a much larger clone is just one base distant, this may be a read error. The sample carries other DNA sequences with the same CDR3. CDR3 region: CASSHHRARGPQHF. The CDR3 DNA sequence: TGCGCCAGCAGCCACCACAGGGCCCGGGGGCCCCAGCATTTT. This chain links TRBV6-5 with TRBJ1-5, with D perhaps TRBD1 (6 bases). The CDR3 spans 14 residues. The germline V gene has CDR1 MNHEY and CDR2 SVGAGI.

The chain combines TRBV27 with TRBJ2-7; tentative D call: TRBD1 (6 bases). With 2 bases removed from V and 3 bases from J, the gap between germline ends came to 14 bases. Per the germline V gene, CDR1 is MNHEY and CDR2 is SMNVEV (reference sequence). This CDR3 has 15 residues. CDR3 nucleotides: TGTGCCAGCAGTTTACGGGACAACGGGAACTACGAGCAGTACTTC. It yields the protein CASSLRDNGNYEQYF.

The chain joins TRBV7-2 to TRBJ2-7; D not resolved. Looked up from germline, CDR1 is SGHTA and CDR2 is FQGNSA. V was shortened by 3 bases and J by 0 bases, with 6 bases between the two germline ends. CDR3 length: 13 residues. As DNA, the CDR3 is TGTGCCAGCAGCTTCCGGAGCTCCTACGAGCAGTACTTC. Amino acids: CASSFRSSYEQYF.

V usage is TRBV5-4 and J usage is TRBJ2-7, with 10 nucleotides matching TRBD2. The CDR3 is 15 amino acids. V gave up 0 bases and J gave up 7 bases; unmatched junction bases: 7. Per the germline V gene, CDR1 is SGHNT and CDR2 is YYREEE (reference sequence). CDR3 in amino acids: CASSLVSSGSGEQYF. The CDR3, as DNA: TGTGCCAGCAGCTTGGTGTCTAGCGGGAGCGGGGAGCAGTACTTC.

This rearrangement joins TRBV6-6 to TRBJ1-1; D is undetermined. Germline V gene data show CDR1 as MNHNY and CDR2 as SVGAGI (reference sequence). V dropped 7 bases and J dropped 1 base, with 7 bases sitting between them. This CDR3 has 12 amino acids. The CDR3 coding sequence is TGTGCCAGCAAGGAGGGGAACACTGAAGCTTTCTTT. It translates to CASKEGNTEAFF.

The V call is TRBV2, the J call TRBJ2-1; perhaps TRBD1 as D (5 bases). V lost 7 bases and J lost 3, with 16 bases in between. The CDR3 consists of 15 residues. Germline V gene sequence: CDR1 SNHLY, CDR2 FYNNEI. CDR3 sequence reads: CASNKLGAVYNEQFF. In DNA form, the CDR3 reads TGTGCCAGCAATAAGCTTGGGGCGGTCTACAATGAGCAGTTCTTC.

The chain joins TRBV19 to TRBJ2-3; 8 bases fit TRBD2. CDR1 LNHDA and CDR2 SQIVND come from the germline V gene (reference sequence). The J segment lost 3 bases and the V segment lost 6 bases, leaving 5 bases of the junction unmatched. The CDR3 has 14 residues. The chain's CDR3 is CASSHGRATDTQYF. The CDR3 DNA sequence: TGTGCCAGTAGCCACGGGAGGGCTACAGATACGCAGTATTTT.

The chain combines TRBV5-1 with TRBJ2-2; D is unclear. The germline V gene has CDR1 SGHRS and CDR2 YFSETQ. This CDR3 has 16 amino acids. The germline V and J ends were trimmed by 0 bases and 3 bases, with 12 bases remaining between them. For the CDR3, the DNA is TGCGCCAGCAGCTTGGATGCCATACCGGACACCGGGGAGCTGTTTTTT. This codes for CASSLDAIPDTGELFF.

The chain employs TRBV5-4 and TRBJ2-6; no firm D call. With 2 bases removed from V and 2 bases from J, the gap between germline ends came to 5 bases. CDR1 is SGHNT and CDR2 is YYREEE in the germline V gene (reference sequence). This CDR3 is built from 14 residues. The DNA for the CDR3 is TGTGCCAGCAGCTTAGCGACTGGGGCCAACGTCCTGACTTTC. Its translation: CASSLATGANVLTF.

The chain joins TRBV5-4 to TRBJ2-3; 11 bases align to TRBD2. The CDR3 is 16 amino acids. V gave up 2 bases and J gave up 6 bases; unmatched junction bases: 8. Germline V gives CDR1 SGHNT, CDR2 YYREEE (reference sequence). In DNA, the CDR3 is TGTGCCAGCAGCTTATACGTACTAGCGGGAGCCGATACGCAGTATTTT. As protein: CASSLYVLAGADTQYF.